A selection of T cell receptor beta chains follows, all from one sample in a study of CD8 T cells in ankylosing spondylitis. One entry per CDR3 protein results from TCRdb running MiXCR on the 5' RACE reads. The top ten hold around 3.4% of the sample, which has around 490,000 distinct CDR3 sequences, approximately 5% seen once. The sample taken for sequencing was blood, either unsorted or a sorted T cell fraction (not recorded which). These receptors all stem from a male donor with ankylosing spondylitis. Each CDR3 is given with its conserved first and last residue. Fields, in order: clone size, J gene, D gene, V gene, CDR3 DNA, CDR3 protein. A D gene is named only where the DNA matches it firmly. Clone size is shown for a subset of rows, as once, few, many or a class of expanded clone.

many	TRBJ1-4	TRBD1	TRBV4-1	TGCGCCAGCAGCCAAATAAGAGGGGGCGGAGAAAAACTGTTTTTT	CASSQIRGGGEKLFF
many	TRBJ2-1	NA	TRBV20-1	TGCAGTGCTAGAGATTGGGCGGAGGGCAGCGAGCAGTTCTTC	CSARDWAEGSEQFF
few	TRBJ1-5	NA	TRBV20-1	TGCAGTGCCCCTCTCCCAAGCAATCAGCCCCAGCATTTT	CSAPLPSNQPQHF
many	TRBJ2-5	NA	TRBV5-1	TGCGCCAGCAGCTTGGCCCCTCTGGGGGAGACCCAGTACTTC	CASSLAPLGETQYF
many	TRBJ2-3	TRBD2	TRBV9	TGTGCCAGCAGCGTAGGAGAGCGGGGGGGCCGTACGCAGTATTTT	CASSVGERGGRTQYF
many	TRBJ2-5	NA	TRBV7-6	TGTGCCAGCAGCCTAGCCCTATCGTGGGGGGTTCAAGAGACCCAGTACTTC	CASSLALSWGVQETQYF
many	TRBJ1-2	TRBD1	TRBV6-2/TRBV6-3	TGTGCCAGCCGCTATTCCGGCAGGACAGGATATGGCTACACCTTC	CASRYSGRTGYGYTF
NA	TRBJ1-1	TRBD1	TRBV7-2	TGTGCCAGCAGCTCCTCACAGACAGGGTACACTGAAGCTTTCTTT	CASSSSQTGYTEAFF
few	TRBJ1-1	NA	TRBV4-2	TGTGCCAGCAGCCAAGATTTGGTCGCCCGCGCTTTCTTT	CASSQDLVARAFF
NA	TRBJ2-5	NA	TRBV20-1	TGCAGTGCTAGAGGGCGGTACAATCAAGAGACCCAGTACTTC	CSARGRYNQETQYF
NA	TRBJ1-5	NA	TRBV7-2	TGTGCCAGCAGCCGTCGACAAAGCAATCAGCCCCAGCATTTT	CASSRRQSNQPQHF
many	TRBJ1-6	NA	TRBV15	TGTGCCACCAGCTTCGGCGGCCAGGCGTTATATAATTCACCCCTCCACTTT	CATSFGGQALYNSPLHF
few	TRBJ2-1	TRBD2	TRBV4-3	TGCGCCAGCAGCCAACTGCTGAATCTAGCGGGAGGATCCTACAATGAGCAGTTCTTC	CASSQLLNLAGGSYNEQFF
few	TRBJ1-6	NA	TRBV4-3	TGCGCCAGCAGCCAAAACCCTATGGGGACTAATTCACCCCTCCACTTT	CASSQNPMGTNSPLHF
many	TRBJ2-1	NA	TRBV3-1	TGTGCCAGCAGCCAAGAGGGTAGGGTTCTGCAGTTCTTC	CASSQEGRVLQFF
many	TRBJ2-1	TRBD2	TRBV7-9	TGTGCCAGCAGCTTAGTTGCTAGCGGATACAATGAGCAGTTCTTC	CASSLVASGYNEQFF
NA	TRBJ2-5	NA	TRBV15	TGTGCCACCAGCTCACCGGGCCAAGAGACCCAGTACTTC	CATSSPGQETQYF
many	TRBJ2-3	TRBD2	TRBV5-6	TGTGCCAGCAGCTCGGGACTAGGGCACACAGATACGCAGTATTTT	CASSSGLGHTDTQYF
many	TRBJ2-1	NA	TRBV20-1	TGCAGTGCTAGCGGAGGTACCCAGGATGAGCAGTTCTTC	CSASGGTQDEQFF
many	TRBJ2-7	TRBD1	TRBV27	TGTGCCAGCTCCCTCCTCCGGGACAGCTACGAGCAGTACTTC	CASSLLRDSYEQYF
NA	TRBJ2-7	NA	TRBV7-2	TGTGCCAGCAGCCGTCGTTCGGGGGCGCATGAGCAGTACTTC	CASSRRSGAHEQYF
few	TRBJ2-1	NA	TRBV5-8	TGTGCCAGACAGGTCGGCTCCTACAATGAGCAGTTCTTC	CARQVGSYNEQFF